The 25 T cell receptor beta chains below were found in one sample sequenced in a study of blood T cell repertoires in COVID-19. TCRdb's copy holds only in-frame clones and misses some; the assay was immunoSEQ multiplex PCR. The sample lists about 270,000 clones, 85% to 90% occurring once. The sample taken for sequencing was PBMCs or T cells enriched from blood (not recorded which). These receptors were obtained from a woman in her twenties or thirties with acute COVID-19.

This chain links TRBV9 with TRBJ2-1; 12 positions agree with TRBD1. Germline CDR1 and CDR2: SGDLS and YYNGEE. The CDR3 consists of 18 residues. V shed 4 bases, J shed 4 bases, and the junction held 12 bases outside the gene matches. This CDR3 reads CASSTRDRGPTLYNEQFF. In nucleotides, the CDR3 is TGTGCCAGCAGCACCCGGGACAGGGGGCCAACACTATACAATGAGCAGTTCTTC.

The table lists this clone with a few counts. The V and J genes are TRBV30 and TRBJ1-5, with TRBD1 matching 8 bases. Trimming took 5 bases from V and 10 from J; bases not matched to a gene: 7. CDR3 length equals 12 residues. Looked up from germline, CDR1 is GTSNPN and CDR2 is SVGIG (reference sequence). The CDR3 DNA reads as TGTGCCTGGGCCCCCACAGGGGGACCCCAGCATTTT. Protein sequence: CAWAPTGGPQHF.

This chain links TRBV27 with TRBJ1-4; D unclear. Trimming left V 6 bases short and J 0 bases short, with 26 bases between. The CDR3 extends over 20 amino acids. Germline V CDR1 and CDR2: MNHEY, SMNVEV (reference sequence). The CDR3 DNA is TGTGCCAGCAGATTAGACTGCTCTGCCGGGATTTGCGCAACTAATGAAAAACTGTTTTTT. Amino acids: CASRLDCSAGICATNEKLFF.

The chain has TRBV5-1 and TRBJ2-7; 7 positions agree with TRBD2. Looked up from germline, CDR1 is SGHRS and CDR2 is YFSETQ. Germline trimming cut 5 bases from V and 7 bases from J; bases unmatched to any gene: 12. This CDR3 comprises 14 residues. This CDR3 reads CASSEWGGVDEQYF. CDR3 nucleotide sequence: TGCGCCAGCAGTGAATGGGGGGGAGTGGATGAGCAGTACTTC.

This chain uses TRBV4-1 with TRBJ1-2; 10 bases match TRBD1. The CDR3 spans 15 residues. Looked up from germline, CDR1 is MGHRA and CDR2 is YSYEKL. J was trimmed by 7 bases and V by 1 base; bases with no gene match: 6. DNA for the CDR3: TGCGCCAGCAGCCAAGGACAGGGGGCGCCTGTTGGCTACACCTTC. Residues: CASSQGQGAPVGYTF.

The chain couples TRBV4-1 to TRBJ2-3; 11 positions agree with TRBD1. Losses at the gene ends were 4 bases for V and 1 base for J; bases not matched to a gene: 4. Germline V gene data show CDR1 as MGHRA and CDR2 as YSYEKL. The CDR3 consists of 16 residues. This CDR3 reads CASSPGQGARTDTQYF. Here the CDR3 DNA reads TGCGCCAGCAGCCCTGGACAGGGGGCGCGCACAGATACGCAGTATTTT.

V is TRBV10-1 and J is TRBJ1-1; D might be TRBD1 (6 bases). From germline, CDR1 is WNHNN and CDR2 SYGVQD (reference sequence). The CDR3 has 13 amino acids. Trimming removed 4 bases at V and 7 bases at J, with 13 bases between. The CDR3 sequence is CASSGTDLSEAFF. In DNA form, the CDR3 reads TGCGCCAGCAGTGGGACAGACCTAAGTGAAGCTTTCTTT.

CDR3 DNA sequence: TGTGCCAGCAGCCCTCGACAGGGAAGGGAAAATGAAAAACTGTTTTTT. It is translated as CASSPRQGRENEKLFF. The chain couples TRBV6-6 to TRBJ1-4; 7 nucleotides match TRBD1. V shed 6 bases and J 5 bases; nucleotides not matched to a gene: 12. This CDR3 contains 16 residues. Germline V lookup: CDR1 MNHNY, CDR2 SVGAGI (reference sequence).

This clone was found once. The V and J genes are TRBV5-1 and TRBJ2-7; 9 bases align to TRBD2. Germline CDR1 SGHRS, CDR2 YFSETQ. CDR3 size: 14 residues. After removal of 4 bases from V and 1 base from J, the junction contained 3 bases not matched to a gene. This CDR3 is CASSTGLASYEQYF. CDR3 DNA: TGCGCCAGCAGCACGGGACTAGCATCCTACGAGCAGTACTTC. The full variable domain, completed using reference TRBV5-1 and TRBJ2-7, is KAGVTQTPRYLIKTRGQQVTLSCSPISGHRSVSWYQQTPGQGLQFLFEYFSETQRNKGNFPGRFSGRQFSNSRSEMNVSTLELGDSALYLCASSTGLASYEQYFGPGTRLTVT.

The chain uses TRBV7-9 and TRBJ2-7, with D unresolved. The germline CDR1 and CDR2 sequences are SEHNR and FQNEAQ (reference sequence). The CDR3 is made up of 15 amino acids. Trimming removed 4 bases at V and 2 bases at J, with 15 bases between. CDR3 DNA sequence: TGTGCCAGCAGCTATCCCAGCGCTGGAGCCTACGAGCAGTACTTC. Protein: CASSYPSAGAYEQYF.

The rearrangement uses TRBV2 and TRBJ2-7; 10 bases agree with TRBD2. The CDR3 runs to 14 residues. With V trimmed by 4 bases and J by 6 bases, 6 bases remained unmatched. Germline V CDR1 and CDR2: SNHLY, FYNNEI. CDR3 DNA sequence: TGTGCCAGCAGTGCACTAGCGGGACTCAGCGAGCAGTACTTC. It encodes CASSALAGLSEQYF.

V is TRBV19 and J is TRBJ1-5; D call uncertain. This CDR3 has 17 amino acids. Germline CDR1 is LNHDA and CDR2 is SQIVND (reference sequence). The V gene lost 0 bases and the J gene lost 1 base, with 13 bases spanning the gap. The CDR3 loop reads CASSIDLRVSSNQPQHF. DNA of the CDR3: TGTGCCAGTAGTATAGATCTACGGGTTTCAAGCAATCAGCCCCAGCATTTT.

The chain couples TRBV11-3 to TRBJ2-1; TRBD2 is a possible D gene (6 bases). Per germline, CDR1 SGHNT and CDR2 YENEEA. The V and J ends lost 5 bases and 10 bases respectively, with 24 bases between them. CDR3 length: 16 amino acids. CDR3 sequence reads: CASSDTTSPTSGEQFF. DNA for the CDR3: TGTGCCAGCAGCGACACAACTAGCCCCACTTCTGGGGAGCAGTTCTTC.

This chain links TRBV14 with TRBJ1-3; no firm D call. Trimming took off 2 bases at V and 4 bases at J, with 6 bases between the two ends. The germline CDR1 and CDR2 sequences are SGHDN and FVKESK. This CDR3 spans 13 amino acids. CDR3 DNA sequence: TGTGCCAGCAGCCAATTTTCGGGAAACACCATATATTTT. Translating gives CASSQFSGNTIYF.

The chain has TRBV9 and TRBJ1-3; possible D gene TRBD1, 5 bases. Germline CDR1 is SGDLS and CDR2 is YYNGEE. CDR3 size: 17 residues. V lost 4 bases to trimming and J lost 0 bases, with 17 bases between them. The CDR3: CASSPGGGTFSGNTIYF. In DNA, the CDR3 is TGTGCCAGCAGCCCAGGCGGGGGTACTTTCTCTGGAAACACCATATATTTT.

As DNA, the CDR3 is TGTGCCAGCAGTTTATGGGCAGGGGTTGACTCACCCCTCCACTTT. Protein product: CASSLWAGVDSPLHF. The chain is built from TRBV28 and TRBJ1-6, with TRBD1 as a possible D gene (6 bases). This CDR3 region has 15 residues. Trimming pared 0 bases from V and 10 bases from J, leaving 13 bases between. CDR1 is MDHEN and CDR2 is SYDVKM in the germline V gene.

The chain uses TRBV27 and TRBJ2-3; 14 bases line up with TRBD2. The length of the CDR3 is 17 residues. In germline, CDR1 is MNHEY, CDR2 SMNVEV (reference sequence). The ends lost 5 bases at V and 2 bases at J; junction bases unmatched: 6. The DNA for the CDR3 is TGTGCCAGCAGTCTCGGACTAGCGGGAGGCTACACAGATACGCAGTATTTT. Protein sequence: CASSLGLAGGYTDTQYF.

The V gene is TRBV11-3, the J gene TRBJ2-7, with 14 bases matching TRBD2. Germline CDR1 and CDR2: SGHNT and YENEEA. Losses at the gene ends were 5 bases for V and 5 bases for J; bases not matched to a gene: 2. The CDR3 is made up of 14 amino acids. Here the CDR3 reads CASSKGLAGDEQYF. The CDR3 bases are TGTGCCAGCAGCAAGGGACTAGCGGGAGACGAGCAGTACTTC.

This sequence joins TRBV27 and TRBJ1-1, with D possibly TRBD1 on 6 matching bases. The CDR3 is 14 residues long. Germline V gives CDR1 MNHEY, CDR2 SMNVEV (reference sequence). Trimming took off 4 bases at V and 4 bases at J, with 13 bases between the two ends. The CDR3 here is CASSSGRGSTEAFF. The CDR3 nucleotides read TGTGCCAGCAGTTCGGGCAGGGGCTCCACTGAAGCTTTCTTT.

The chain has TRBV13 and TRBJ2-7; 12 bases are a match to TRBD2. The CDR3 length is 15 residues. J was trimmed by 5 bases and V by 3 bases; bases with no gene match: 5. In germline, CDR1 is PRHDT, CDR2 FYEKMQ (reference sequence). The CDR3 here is CASSFLGLAGHEQYF. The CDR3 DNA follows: TGTGCCAGCAGCTTCCTAGGACTAGCGGGACACGAGCAGTACTTC.

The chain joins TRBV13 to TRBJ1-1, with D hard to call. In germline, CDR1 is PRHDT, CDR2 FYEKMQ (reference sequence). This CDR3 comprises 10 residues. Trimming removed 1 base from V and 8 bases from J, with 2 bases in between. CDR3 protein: CASSLVEAFF. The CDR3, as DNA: TGTGCCAGCAGCTTAGTAGAAGCTTTCTTT.

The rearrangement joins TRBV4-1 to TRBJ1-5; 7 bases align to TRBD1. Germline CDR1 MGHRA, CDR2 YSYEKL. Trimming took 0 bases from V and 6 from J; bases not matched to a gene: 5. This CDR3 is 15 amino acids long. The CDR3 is CASSQDLGQTQPQHF. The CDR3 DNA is TGCGCCAGCAGCCAAGATTTGGGACAGACTCAGCCCCAGCATTTT.

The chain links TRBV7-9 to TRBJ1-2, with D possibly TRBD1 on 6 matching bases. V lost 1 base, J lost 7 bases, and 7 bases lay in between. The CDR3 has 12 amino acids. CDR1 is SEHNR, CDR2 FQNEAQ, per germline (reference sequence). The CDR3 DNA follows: TGTGCCAGCAGCTTAGACAGGGTTGGCTACACCTTC. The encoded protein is CASSLDRVGYTF. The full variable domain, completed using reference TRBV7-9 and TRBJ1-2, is DTGVSQNPRHKITKRGQNVTFRCDPISEHNRLYWYRQTLGQGPEFLTYFQNEAQLEKSRLLSDRFSAERPKGSFSTLEIQRTEQGDSAMYLCASSLDRVGYTFGSGTRLTVV.

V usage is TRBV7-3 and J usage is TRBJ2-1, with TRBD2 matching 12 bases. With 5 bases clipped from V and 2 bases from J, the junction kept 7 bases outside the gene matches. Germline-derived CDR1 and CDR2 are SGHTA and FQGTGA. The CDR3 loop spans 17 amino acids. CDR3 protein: CASSPLGLAGTYNEQFF. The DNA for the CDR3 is TGTGCCAGCAGCCCCTTGGGACTAGCGGGCACCTACAATGAGCAGTTCTTC. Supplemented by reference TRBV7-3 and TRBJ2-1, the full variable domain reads GAGVSQTPSNKVTEKGKYVELRCDPISGHTALYWYRQSLGQGPEFLIYFQGTGAADDSGLPNDRFFAVRPEGSVSTLKIQRTERGDSAVYLCASSPLGLAGTYNEQFFGPGTRLTVL.

CDR3 amino acids: CASSPLDTHTGELFF. CDR3 in DNA: TGCGCCAGCAGCCCGTTGGACACCCACACCGGGGAGCTGTTTTTT. The genes are TRBV5-1 and TRBJ2-2, with D tentatively TRBD1 (5 bases). The CDR3 covers 15 residues. The germline V and J ends were trimmed by 4 bases and 3 bases, with 13 bases remaining between them. CDR1 is SGHRS, CDR2 YFSETQ, per germline.